This T cell receptor beta chain was profiled in a study of blood T cell repertoires in COVID-19. Study overall: Material from acute and convalescent COVID-19 was sourced from the United States, Italy and Spain.

Deletions cut 4 bases from V and 10 bases from J, with 9 bases between. Germline assignment: CDR1 SGDLS and CDR2 YYNGEE. The CDR3 consists of 11 residues. In the original workflow: Counts of nucleated cells, estimated from reference gene primer amplification, were obtained. Using immunoSEQ multiplex PCR, the repertoire was profiled, and TCRdb retains in-frame clones only, with some absent. That table supplies the V and J calls and clone size; D and trimming were determined from the DNA. The top ten clones hold 1.5% to 2% of a sample with just over 300,000 clones, nearly 90% of them seen once. The sequence was obtained from a woman under 40 with COVID-19, enrolled during active disease. Sample: peripheral blood. The rearrangement joins TRBV9 to TRBJ2-1; D may be TRBD2 (6 bases). The CDR3 here is CASSRTSEQFF. In DNA, the CDR3 is TGTGCCAGCAGCCGAACTAGCGAGCAGTTCTTC.